The 9 T cell receptor beta chains in this list originate from one sample, sequenced in a study of neurological immune-mediated disorders. TCRdb re-derived calls from the 5' RACE reads in MiXCR, one entry per CDR3 protein. Of roughly 32,000 distinct CDR3 sequences in the sample, about 3.8% are singletons; the top ten hold 2.2%. The sequencing input was PBMCs. The receptors were gathered from a man aged 25 to 40 with multiple sclerosis.

This clonotype was seen many times. V gene TRBV7-8 combines with J gene TRBJ2-4; a possible D gene is TRBD1 (5 bases). The ends were cut back, 5 bases at V and 0 bases at J, with 17 bases in the middle. The germline CDR1 and CDR2 sequences are SGHVS and FQNEAQ. The CDR3 consists of 17 residues. This CDR3 reads CASSPGQKLLAKNIQYF. The CDR3 nucleotides are TGTGCCAGCAGCCCCGGACAAAAGCTTCTAGCCAAAAACATTCAGTACTTC.

This clonotype has a count of ten or more. V and J are TRBV29-1 and TRBJ2-5; 7 nucleotides agree with TRBD1. The junction had 5 bases not matched to a gene; V was cut back by 6 bases and J by 7 bases. Germline CDR1 and CDR2: SQVTM and ANQGSEA. There are 11 residues in the CDR3. CDR3 in amino acids: CSVLTGWTQYF. CDR3 sequence (DNA): TGCAGCGTGTTGACAGGGTGGACCCAGTACTTC.

This clonotype counts as medium-sized. V and J are TRBV10-3 and TRBJ1-5; 7 nucleotides align to TRBD1. Germline V gene sequence: CDR1 ENHRY, CDR2 SYGVKD. V lost 8 bases to trimming and J lost 0 bases; unmatched junction nucleotides: 4. There are 14 residues in the CDR3. CDR3 sequence: CAIGGTDSNQPQHF. The CDR3 DNA reads as TGTGCCATCGGGGGGACAGATAGCAATCAGCCCCAGCATTTT.

J is TRBJ1-2 and V is TRBV20-1; D may be TRBD1 (5 bases). V lost 0 bases, J lost 3 bases, and 14 bases lay in between. Germline-derived CDR1 and CDR2 are DFQATT and SNEGSKA (reference sequence). The length of the CDR3 is 15 residues. CDR3 sequence (DNA): TGCAGTGCTAGAGATGGTGGACACGCGGACTATGGCTACACCTTC. As protein: CSARDGGHADYGYTF.

By share, this clonotype ranks as medium-sized (0.01 to 0.1%). The chain carries TRBV5-1 and TRBJ2-3, with D maybe TRBD2 (7 bases). The CDR3 loop spans 14 amino acids. V was shortened by 7 bases and J by 0 bases, with 12 bases between the two germline ends. CDR1 and CDR2 (germline): SGHRS, YFSETQ. CDR3 residues: CASRRGASTDTQYF. CDR3 nucleotides: TGCGCCAGCCGACGGGGGGCGAGCACAGATACGCAGTATTTT.

Note on this clonotype: Since the CDR3 does not end with the conserved phenylalanine or tryptophan, this likely comes from a read error. V gene TRBV20-1 combines with J gene TRBJ2-4, with D perhaps given as TRBD1 or TRBD2 (5 bases each). The CDR3 consists of 16 residues. Trimming removed 2 bases at V and 10 bases at J, with 24 bases between. Germline V gene data show CDR1 as DFQATT and CDR2 as SNEGSKA (reference sequence). The DNA for the CDR3 is TGCAGTGCTAGACGGTTAAGGGGTCGGGGCCTCGGGATTCAGTACTCC. This encodes CSARRLRGRGLGIQYS.

This clonotype was detected ten times or more. The V gene is TRBV9, the J gene TRBJ2-5; D perhaps matches TRBD2 (5 bases). This CDR3 spans 16 amino acids. Germline V gene lookup returns CDR1 SGDLS and CDR2 YYNGEE. V lost 3 bases to trimming and J lost 3 bases, with 18 bases between them. This CDR3 reads CASSGRTVSREETQYF. The CDR3 nucleotides are TGTGCCAGCAGCGGGAGGACGGTCTCGAGGGAAGAGACCCAGTACTTC.

This clonotype was counted at least ten times. The chain joins TRBV10-3 to TRBJ2-3, with D possibly being TRBD2 (7 bases). The CDR3 has 16 amino acids. V lost 2 bases, J lost 2 bases, and 14 bases lay in between. Germline V gene lookup returns CDR1 ENHRY and CDR2 SYGVKD. The chain's CDR3 is CAISEPVGGPTDTQYF. CDR3 bases: TGTGCCATCAGTGAGCCGGTGGGGGGGCCCACAGATACGCAGTATTTT.

This clonotype was recorded at least ten times. This chain joins TRBV20-1 and TRBJ1-1; D may be TRBD1 (5 bases). This CDR3 is built from 16 residues. Germline CDR1 reads DFQATT; CDR2 reads SNEGSKA (reference sequence). V was trimmed by 0 bases and J by 0 bases, leaving 14 bases between them. The CDR3 loop reads CSAREDRDIMNTEAFF. The CDR3 nucleotides read TGCAGTGCTAGAGAAGACAGAGATATTATGAACACTGAAGCTTTCTTT.